The T cell receptor beta chain described here comes from a study of response to subunit inactivated influenza vaccine. Findings and limits, study-wide: The authors offered the suggestion that each seasonal influenza vaccination recruits few new T cells.

V trimming: 3 bases; J trimming: 3 bases; junction bases outside the gene matches: 20. This CDR3 spans 19 amino acids. CDR1 is MDHEN and CDR2 is SYDVKM in the germline V gene. TCRdb reprocessed the RT-PCR reads via MiXCR and lists one record per CDR3 protein. Of approximately 480,000 distinct CDR3 sequences listed, roughly 9.7% are singletons. In this sample, this clonotype turned up a few times. Its antigen is as yet unknown. This TCR derives from a man in his fifties or sixties who received an inactivated influenza vaccine. The V and J genes are TRBV28 and TRBJ2-7, with 7 bases that match TRBD2. The sample was PBMCs from blood, taken 45 days after vaccination. CDR3 residues: CASSFGLGTTSGLFYEQYF. DNA of the CDR3: TGTGCCAGCAGTTTCGGCCTGGGGACTACCAGCGGCCTTTTCTACGAGCAGTACTTC. Full variable domain (remainder filled in from reference TRBV28 and TRBJ2-7): DVKVTQSSRYLVKRTGEKVFLECVQDMDHENMFWYRQDPGLGLRLIYFSYDVKMKEKGDIPEGYSVSREKKERFSLILESASTNQTSMYLCASSFGLGTTSGLFYEQYFGPGTRLTVT.